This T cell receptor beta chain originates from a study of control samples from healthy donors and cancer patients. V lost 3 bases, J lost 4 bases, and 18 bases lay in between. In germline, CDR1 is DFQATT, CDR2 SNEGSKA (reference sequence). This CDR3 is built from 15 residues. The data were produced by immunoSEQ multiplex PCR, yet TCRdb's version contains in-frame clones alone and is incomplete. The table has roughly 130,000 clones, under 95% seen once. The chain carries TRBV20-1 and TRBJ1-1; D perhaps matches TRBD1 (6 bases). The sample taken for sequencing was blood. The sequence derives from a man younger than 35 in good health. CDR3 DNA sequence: TGCAGTGCTAGTACCTGGGGGGGGGCTGGCACTGAAGCTTTCTTT. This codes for CSASTWGGAGTEAFF.